This TCR beta chain was sequenced during a study of T-cell memory formation after mild COVID-19. Whole-study context: Most TCR clusters belonged to a single donor. Study findings and constraints: CM and EM subsets held most contracting CD4+ clones; EMRA held CD8+ ones.

V was pared by 3 bases and J by 7 bases, with 12 bases between. The CDR3 is 13 amino acids. MiXCR, run by TCRdb on the 5' RACE reads, gives a single entry per CDR3 protein. The sample records approximately 560,000 distinct CDR3 sequences, approximately 15% being singletons. A remark on this clonotype: What it binds is unknown.

The sequenced material came from PBMCs or a T cell subset sorted from them (not recorded which). This sequence originates from an adult woman who had mild COVID-19 (a few samples of this study predate the infection). Cell type and time point are not known. J is TRBJ1-1 and V is TRBV12-3 or TRBV12-4, with a tentative D call TRBD1 (5 bases). The CDR3 spells CASSLGGAFEAFF. The DNA for the CDR3 is TGTGCCAGCAGTTTGGGTGGGGCTTTTGAAGCTTTCTTT.